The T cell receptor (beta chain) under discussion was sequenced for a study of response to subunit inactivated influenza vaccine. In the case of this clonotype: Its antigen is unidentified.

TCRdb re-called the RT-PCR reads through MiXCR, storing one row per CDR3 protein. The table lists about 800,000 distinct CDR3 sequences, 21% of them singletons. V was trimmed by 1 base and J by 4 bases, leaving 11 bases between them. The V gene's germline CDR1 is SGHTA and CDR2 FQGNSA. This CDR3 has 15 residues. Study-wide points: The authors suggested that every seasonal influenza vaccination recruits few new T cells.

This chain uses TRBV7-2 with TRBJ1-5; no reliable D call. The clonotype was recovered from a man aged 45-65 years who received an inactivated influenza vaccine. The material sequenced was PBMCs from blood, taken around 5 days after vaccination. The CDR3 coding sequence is TGTGCCAGCAGCTTAGTTCGGACCACAAATCAGCCCCAGCATTTT. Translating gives CASSLVRTTNQPQHF. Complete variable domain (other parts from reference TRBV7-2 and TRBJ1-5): GAGVSQSPSNKVTEKGKDVELRCDPISGHTALYWYRQSLGQGLEFLIYFQGNSAPDKSGLPSDRFSAERTGGSVSTLTIQRTQQEDSAVYLCASSLVRTTNQPQHFGDGTRLSIL.